This T cell receptor (beta chain) was sequenced in a study of shared T cell receptors in the human thymus. The germline V gene encodes CDR1 MDHEN and CDR2 SYDVKM. This CDR3 contains 15 residues. Germline trimming cut 6 bases from V and 3 bases from J; bases unmatched to any gene: 7. Some clones are missing from TCRdb's copy, which holds only in-frame ones; the method was immunoSEQ multiplex PCR. The sample lists 55,000 to 75,000 clones; 90% to 95% were seen once. Source material: thymocytes. The receptor's source is a human donor. The chain joins TRBV28 to TRBJ1-3; 8 bases agree with TRBD1. The CDR3 is CASSDTGGSGNTIYF. DNA of the CDR3: TGTGCCAGCAGCGACACAGGGGGAAGTGGAAACACCATATATTTT.